These 31 T cell receptor beta chains share one sample of origin, sequenced in a study of cytomegalovirus exposure and HLA in healthy donors. Use of 60 Vbeta and 13 Jbeta primers characterized the PCR. Using immunoSEQ multiplex PCR, the repertoire was profiled, and TCRdb retains in-frame clones only, with some absent. The sample has 150,000 to 200,000 clones, about 88% seen once; the top ten hold roughly 1.7%. Sequencing was carried out using PBMCs. These receptors all stem from a woman aged 18-29 years in good health and CMV-seronegative.

The V and J genes are TRBV29-1 and TRBJ1-3, with D uncertain. The CDR3 runs to 16 residues. CDR1 is SQVTM, CDR2 ANQGSEA, per germline. Trimming removed 6 bases from V and 0 bases from J, with 18 bases in between. The CDR3 sequence: CSVFSSGVTSGNTIYF. The DNA for the CDR3 is TGCAGCGTCTTCAGCAGCGGGGTTACCTCTGGAAACACCATATATTTT. Complete variable domain (other parts from reference TRBV29-1 and TRBJ1-3): SAVISQKPSRDICQRGTSLTIQCQVDSQVTMMFWYRQQPGQSLTLIATANQGSEATYESGFVIDKFPISRPNLTFSTLTVSNMSPEDSSIYLCSVFSSGVTSGNTIYFGEGSWLTVV.

The gene calls are TRBV7-9 and TRBJ2-7, with 9 bases lining up with TRBD2. J gave up 0 bases and V 1 base, and 10 bases lay outside the gene matches. The CDR3 runs 18 residues. Germline CDR1 SEHNR, CDR2 FQNEAQ (reference sequence). This CDR3 is CASSLGQTSGYISYEQYF. CDR3 DNA sequence: TGTGCCAGCAGCTTAGGGCAGACTAGCGGATATATCTCCTACGAGCAGTACTTC. The entire variable domain, with the rest obtained from reference TRBV7-9 and TRBJ2-7, is as follows: DTGVSQNPRHKITKRGQNVTFRCDPISEHNRLYWYRQTLGQGPEFLTYFQNEAQLEKSRLLSDRFSAERPKGSFSTLEIQRTEQGDSAMYLCASSLGQTSGYISYEQYFGPGTRLTVT.

This chain connects TRBV4-2 to TRBJ2-3, with D perhaps matching TRBD1 (5 bases). V lost 0 bases and J 0 bases, leaving 16 bases between the germline ends. This CDR3 has 18 residues. Germline CDR1 and CDR2: LGHNA and YNFKEQ. In DNA form, the CDR3 reads TGTGCCAGCAGCCAAGAGAACAGCGCAGGGTTTAGCACAGATACGCAGTATTTT. This sequence encodes CASSQENSAGFSTDTQYF.

V and J are TRBV7-9 and TRBJ1-6; TRBD1 aligns across 10 bases. There are 16 residues in the CDR3. The germline V gene has CDR1 SEHNR and CDR2 FQNEAQ (reference sequence). The trim removed 10 bases at V and 8 bases at J, leaving 14 bases unmatched. The CDR3 DNA sequence: TGTGCCACCCCATTTCACCAAGGACAGGGGGATTCACCCCTCCACTTT. Its protein product is CATPFHQGQGDSPLHF.

A remark on this clone: This CDR3 is also generated by other DNA sequences in the sample. The chain is built from TRBV25-1 and TRBJ1-3; D call uncertain. The V end was cut by 1 base, the J end by 4 bases, with 11 bases between. Germline V gives CDR1 MGHDK, CDR2 SYGVNS. The CDR3 spans 15 residues. The CDR3 loop is CASSEFRSSGNTIYF. CDR3 coding DNA: TGTGCCAGCAGTGAATTCCGGAGCTCCGGAAACACCATATATTTT.

The chain is built from TRBV27 and TRBJ2-2; 12 nucleotides align to TRBD2. This CDR3 is built from 18 residues. The V gene end was trimmed by 6 bases and the J gene end by 5 bases; junction bases not matched to a gene: 13. Germline CDR1 MNHEY, CDR2 SMNVEV (reference sequence). CDR3 coding DNA: TGTGCCAGCAGAAGTCTCGGACTAGCGGGGCTTGGGACCGGGGAGCTGTTTTTT. This sequence encodes CASRSLGLAGLGTGELFF.

As regards this clone: Other nucleotide sequences in the sample specify the same CDR3. The V gene is TRBV28, the J gene TRBJ1-4; D might be TRBD1 (5 bases). The CDR3 sequence is 12 residues long. In germline, CDR1 is MDHEN, CDR2 SYDVKM. V was clipped by 3 bases and J by 8 bases, with 7 bases between them. The CDR3 bases are TGTGCCAGCAGTTTTAGGGGAGAAAAACTGTTTTTT. Amino acids: CASSFRGEKLFF.

V is TRBV7-2 and J is TRBJ1-5, with D unclear. Trimming cost V 4 bases and J 1 base, with 5 bases left between them. CDR1 and CDR2 from the germline V gene are SGHTA and FQGNSA. This CDR3 has 13 residues. CDR3: CASSSQSNQPQHF. CDR3 sequence (DNA): TGTGCCAGCAGCTCCCAGAGCAATCAGCCCCAGCATTTT.

The V and J genes are TRBV10-3 and TRBJ1-2, with D perhaps matching TRBD1 (5 bases). This CDR3 region has 13 residues. Germline V gives CDR1 ENHRY, CDR2 SYGVKD. V was clipped by 7 bases and J by 8 bases, with 17 bases between them. This CDR3 is CAITAEGSMGYTF. Here the CDR3 DNA reads TGTGCCATCACCGCGGAGGGGAGTATGGGCTACACCTTC.

The chain has TRBV2 and TRBJ2-7; tentative D call: TRBD2 (5 bases). This CDR3 is built from 14 residues. Trimming left V 7 bases short and J 3 bases short, with 16 bases between. Germline assignment: CDR1 SNHLY and CDR2 FYNNEI. The CDR3 DNA reads as TGTGCCAGCAAGGGAGTGGGCCTTGGCTACGAGCAGTACTTC. Its translation: CASKGVGLGYEQYF.

Concerning this clone itself: A read error may account for a junction end that differs from germline. V usage is TRBV2 and J usage is TRBJ2-3, with a tentative D call TRBD1 (6 bases). Germline V gene lookup returns CDR1 SNHLY and CDR2 FYNNEI. The CDR3 contains 13 residues. The CDR3 reads CAGSVGGADTQYF. The CDR3 DNA sequence: TGTGCCGGCAGTGTAGGGGGAGCAGATACGCAGTATTTT.

This sequence joins TRBV19 and TRBJ1-1; tentative D call: TRBD1 (6 bases). V gave up 5 bases and J gave up 3 bases, with 16 bases separating them. Germline V CDR1 and CDR2: LNHDA, SQIVND (reference sequence). The CDR3 loop spans 15 amino acids. The CDR3, as DNA: TGTGCCAGTAGTTCTCCGGGACACTCACACACTGAAGCTTTCTTT. Translated: CASSSPGHSHTEAFF.

V gene TRBV4-2 combines with J gene TRBJ2-7; D is perhaps TRBD1 (7 bases). In germline, CDR1 is LGHNA, CDR2 YNFKEQ. The CDR3 runs to 13 residues. Between the trimmed V and J ends, which lost 0 bases and 6 bases, there was a span of 9 bases. The CDR3, as DNA: TGTGCCAGCAGCCAAGACAGGGGGGTCGAGCAGTACTTC. Its protein product is CASSQDRGVEQYF.

The chain uses TRBV11-3 and TRBJ2-3; 9 bases map to TRBD2. The trim removed 4 bases at V and 0 bases at J, leaving 2 bases unmatched. This CDR3 is built from 15 residues. CDR1 SGHNT and CDR2 YENEEA come from the germline V gene. DNA for the CDR3: TGTGCCAGCAGCTCTAGCGGGATAAGCACAGATACGCAGTATTTT. This codes for CASSSSGISTDTQYF.

V gene TRBV28 combines with J gene TRBJ1-6; 12 bases are a match to TRBD1. V was pared by 4 bases and J by 10 bases, with 2 bases of the junction left unmatched. The length of the CDR3 is 14 residues. Germline CDR1 reads MDHEN; CDR2 reads SYDVKM. The CDR3 protein is CASSSGTGGSPLHF. The CDR3 nucleotides read TGTGCCAGCAGTTCCGGGACAGGGGGCTCACCCCTCCACTTT.

This chain joins TRBV19 and TRBJ1-4; 7 bases match TRBD1. With 5 bases clipped from V and 7 bases from J, the junction kept 7 bases outside the gene matches. Germline V gene sequence: CDR1 LNHDA, CDR2 SQIVND (reference sequence). This CDR3 is 14 amino acids long. The CDR3 coding sequence is TGTGCCAGTAGTCCCCTTGACAGGGCTGAAAAACTGTTTTTT. Its protein product is CASSPLDRAEKLFF.

In its sample, this clone was seen once. The rearrangement links TRBV5-4 to TRBJ2-7, with 8 bases fitting TRBD2. There are 15 residues in the CDR3. The germline CDR1 and CDR2 sequences are SGHNT and YYREEE (reference sequence). V was pared by 3 bases and J by 3 bases, with 8 bases of the junction left unmatched. CDR3 nucleotide sequence: TGTGCCAGCAGCTCGGGGGGGACGAAAAACTACGAGCAGTACTTC. As protein: CASSSGGTKNYEQYF.

This chain uses TRBV4-1 with TRBJ2-3; TRBD2 agrees at 10 bases. Germline-derived CDR1 and CDR2 are MGHRA and YSYEKL. This CDR3 spans 16 amino acids. V lost 5 bases to trimming and J lost 2 bases; unmatched junction nucleotides: 7. In nucleotides, the CDR3 is TGCGCCAGCAGCAAATCACTAGCGGGGTTCACAGATACGCAGTATTTT. Translating it yields CASSKSLAGFTDTQYF.

The gene calls are TRBV7-9 and TRBJ1-1, with D perhaps TRBD1 (6 bases). Trimming took off 6 bases at V and 7 bases at J, with 9 bases between the two ends. The germline V gene has CDR1 SEHNR and CDR2 FQNEAQ (reference sequence). The CDR3 loop spans 11 amino acids. CDR3 nucleotide sequence: TGTGCCAGCAGTCAGGGGTTTGAAGCTTTCTTT. This gives the protein CASSQGFEAFF.

This chain uses TRBV4-1 with TRBJ1-2; 11 nucleotides align to TRBD1. V shed 4 bases and J 8 bases; nucleotides not matched to a gene: 6. The germline V gene encodes CDR1 MGHRA and CDR2 YSYEKL. The CDR3 extends over 14 amino acids. CDR3 sequence reads: CASSLGQGAEGYTF. CDR3 sequence (DNA): TGCGCCAGCAGCCTTGGACAGGGGGCTGAAGGCTACACCTTC.

The rearrangement uses TRBV7-9 and TRBJ1-5; TRBD1 is a possible D gene (6 bases). Trimming removed 2 bases from V and 10 bases from J, with 18 bases in between. Germline V gene data show CDR1 as SEHNR and CDR2 as FQNEAQ (reference sequence). This CDR3 comprises 15 residues. The CDR3 reads CASSLSGGQPGPQHF. CDR3 sequence (DNA): TGTGCCAGCAGCTTAAGTGGAGGACAGCCTGGACCCCAGCATTTT.

This chain links TRBV5-6 with TRBJ2-1, with a possible D match to TRBD2 (7 bases). V was pared by 0 bases and J by 3 bases, with 22 bases between. Germline V lookup: CDR1 SGHDT, CDR2 YYEEEE. CDR3 length: 19 residues. CDR3 in DNA: TGTGCCAGCAGCTTGGTGGGCGGGGGAGGGGGTCCGAACTACAATGAGCAGTTCTTC. Its translation is CASSLVGGGGGPNYNEQFF. The full variable domain, in which reference TRBV5-6 and TRBJ2-1 provide the parts outside the CDR3, is DAGVTQSPTHLIKTRGQQVTLRCSPKSGHDTVSWYQQALGQGPQFIFQYYEEEERQRGNFPDRFSGHQFPNYSSELNVNALLLGDSALYLCASSLVGGGGGPNYNEQFFGPGTRLTVL.

The J gene is TRBJ1-3, the V gene TRBV19; tentatively, D is TRBD1 (5 bases). Per germline, CDR1 LNHDA and CDR2 SQIVND (reference sequence). Trimming stripped 1 base from V and 3 bases from J, with 10 bases between. CDR3 length equals 15 residues. The CDR3 spells CASSIVPRDGNTIYF. CDR3 nucleotides: TGTGCCAGTAGTATAGTACCCAGGGATGGAAACACCATATATTTT.

The chain joins TRBV9 to TRBJ2-2; the D gene is possibly TRBD2 (7 bases). The V end lost 4 bases, the J end lost 4 bases, and 20 bases lay between the germline ends. The CDR3 sequence is 17 residues long. Germline CDR1 SGDLS, CDR2 YYNGEE. The CDR3 protein is CASSPGGLAAFTGELFF. The CDR3 nucleotides are TGTGCCAGCAGCCCCGGGGGGCTAGCGGCCTTCACCGGGGAGCTGTTTTTT.

The chain couples TRBV11-3 to TRBJ2-7, with D perhaps matching TRBD2 (5 bases). The CDR3 covers 15 residues. V was clipped by 8 bases and J by 0 bases, with 17 bases between them. Germline loops: CDR1 SGHNT, CDR2 YENEEA. Written as DNA, the CDR3 is TGTGCCAGCTCCACGGGGTTCCCCAGCTCCTACGAGCAGTACTTC. This translates into CASSTGFPSSYEQYF. Based on the CDR3 plus reference TRBV11-3 and TRBJ2-7, the full variable domain is EAGVVQSPRYKIIEKKQPVAFWCNPISGHNTLYWYLQNLGQGPELLIRYENEEAVDDSQLPKDRFSAERLKGVDSTLKIQPAELGDSAVYLCASSTGFPSSYEQYFGPGTRLTVT.

CDR3 region: CASAEEYNEQFF. The DNA for the CDR3 is TGTGCCAGCGCGGAAGAGTACAATGAGCAGTTCTTC. This sequence joins TRBV2 and TRBJ2-1; D is unclear. CDR1 and CDR2 (germline): SNHLY, FYNNEI. Trimming pared 8 bases from V and 4 bases from J, leaving 9 bases between. This CDR3 region has 12 residues.

This chain connects TRBV28 to TRBJ2-7, with D perhaps matching TRBD2 (7 bases). The CDR3 consists of 14 residues. The V end lost 8 bases, the J end lost 7 bases, and 21 bases lay between the germline ends. Germline V gene data show CDR1 as MDHEN and CDR2 as SYDVKM. CDR3 region: CASGGGGQRREQYF. In nucleotides, the CDR3 is TGTGCCAGCGGGGGAGGGGGACAAAGGAGGGAGCAGTACTTC.

V and J are TRBV7-2 and TRBJ2-7; 10 nucleotides align to TRBD2. The V segment lost 4 bases and the J segment 2 bases; nucleotides outside the gene matches: 2. The CDR3 totals 14 residues. CDR1 SGHTA and CDR2 FQGNSA come from the germline V gene. The CDR3 DNA reads as TGTGCCAGCAGCTCCGGGACTAGCGCCTACGAGCAGTACTTC. This codes for CASSSGTSAYEQYF.

This sequence joins TRBV7-9 and TRBJ2-1; possible D gene TRBD2, 6 bases. The length of the CDR3 is 17 residues. Germline CDR1 SEHNR, CDR2 FQNEAQ (reference sequence). Trimming cost V 4 bases and J 0 bases, with 16 bases left between them. The CDR3 region is CASSSPGTYFSYNEQFF. The CDR3 region has the DNA TGTGCCAGCAGCTCCCCCGGGACTTACTTCTCCTACAATGAGCAGTTCTTC.

The rearrangement links TRBV11-3 to TRBJ2-6; D uncertain. The V end was cut by 6 bases, the J end by 0 bases, with 9 bases between. The length of the CDR3 is 15 residues. The germline V gene encodes CDR1 SGHNT and CDR2 YENEEA. CDR3: CASSARYSGANVLTF. The CDR3 nucleotides read TGTGCCAGCAGTGCTAGGTACTCTGGGGCCAACGTCCTGACTTTC.

V gene TRBV11-1 combines with J gene TRBJ1-1; D remains ambiguous. The V end was cut by 10 bases, the J end by 3 bases, with 15 bases between. This CDR3 is built from 13 residues. Germline lookup yields CDR1 SGHAT and CDR2 FQDESV (reference sequence). CDR3 sequence: CATGFLEDTEAFF. In DNA form, the CDR3 reads TGTGCCACCGGATTTCTAGAAGACACTGAAGCTTTCTTT.